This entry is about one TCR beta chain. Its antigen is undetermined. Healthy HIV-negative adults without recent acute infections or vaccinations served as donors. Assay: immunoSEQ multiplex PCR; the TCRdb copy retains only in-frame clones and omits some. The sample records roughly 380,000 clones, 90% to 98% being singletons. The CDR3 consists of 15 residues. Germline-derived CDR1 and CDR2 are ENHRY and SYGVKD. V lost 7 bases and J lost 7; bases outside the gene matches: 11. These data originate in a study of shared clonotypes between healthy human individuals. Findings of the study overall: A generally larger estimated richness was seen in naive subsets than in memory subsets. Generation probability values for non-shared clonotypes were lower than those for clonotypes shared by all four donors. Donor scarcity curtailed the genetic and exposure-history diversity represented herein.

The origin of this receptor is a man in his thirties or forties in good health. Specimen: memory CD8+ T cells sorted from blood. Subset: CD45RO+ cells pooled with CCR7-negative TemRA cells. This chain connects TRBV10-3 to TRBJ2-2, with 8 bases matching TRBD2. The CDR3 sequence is CAITTGSGSYGELFF. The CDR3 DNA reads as TGTGCCATCACGACCGGAAGCGGGAGCTACGGGGAGCTGTTTTTT.